This paragraph covers one T cell receptor (beta chain) sequence. The data were obtained in a study of T cell clones after liver transplantation. Across the study: Three of the eight recipients were HCV-positive; the rest had non-autoimmune, non-viral transplant indications.

Method: immunoSEQ multiplex PCR; TCRdb's copy keeps in-frame clones and lacks some. In the table there are 20,000 to 25,000 clones, about four fifths of which are singletons. The CDR3 is 14 amino acids. The input for sequencing was CD8+ T cells from blood, taken less than 70 months after liver transplant. V is TRBV21-1 and J is TRBJ1-1. TRBV21-1 is flagged as a pseudogene. The clonotype was recovered from a human patient who received a liver transplant. Among the T cells, some may be from the graft donor. CDR3 in DNA: TGTGCCAGCAGCACCAGGGACCCGAACACTGAAGCTTTCTTT. It translates to CASSTRDPNTEAFF.